Detailed here is one T cell receptor beta chain. Its antigen is still unknown. The CDR3 consists of 14 residues. This record comes from a study of graft-versus-host responses after intestinal transplantation. Overall study: All recipients were transplanted with multivisceral, liver-intestinal, or isolated intestinal grafts. The whole recipient group had anti-thymocyte globulin induction followed by tacrolimus and steroids for three to four years.

Findings of the study overall: Early after transplant, HvG declines were associated with peak levels of circulating GvH clones. Ileal or blood samples showed some GvH clones first, and such clones were also found in recipient marrow.

TCRdb keeps only in-frame clones here, not all; method: immunoSEQ multiplex PCR. The table shows 5,500 or so clones, with more than 65% occurring only once. The sample here was PBMCs, taken just under 330 days after intestinal transplant. The TCR sequence derives from a human patient who received an intestinal transplant, so some T cells may come from the graft donor. This chain connects TRBV21-1 to TRBJ2-3; the table's D gene call, TRBD2, was not cross checked with the DNA. TRBV21-1 is marked as a pseudogene. As DNA, the CDR3 is TGTGCCAGCACCGGACTAGCGGACACAGATACGCAGTATTTT. This gives the protein CASTGLADTDTQYF.